This paragraph covers one T cell receptor beta chain sequence. Total RNA amounts of at least 6 micrograms were extracted per sample. Trimming cost V 4 bases and J 0 bases, with 12 bases left between them. In germline, CDR1 is SGHVS, CDR2 FQNEAQ. The CDR3 spans 15 residues. This sample stems from a study of blood T cells in healthy people across ages. Primers used in a second PCR of roughly 6 to 11 cycles were a sample-barcoded 5' primer and a J-beta primer mix. Any given sample supplied a minimum of 2.5 million CDR3-containing paired-end reads. Each CDR3 protein is one row after TCRdb ran MiXCR on the 5' RACE reads. The data hold 920,000 or so distinct CDR3 sequences, with 45% observed a single time.

The sequence was collected from a woman aged 55-69 years in good health. The chain couples TRBV7-8 to TRBJ1-2, with a tentative D call TRBD1 (5 bases). Input material: blood. The DNA of the CDR3 is TGTGCCAGCAGCTCCAACCAGGGAGCTAACTATGGCTACACCTTC. Amino acid sequence: CASSSNQGANYGYTF. The full variable domain, its missing parts supplied by reference TRBV7-8 and TRBJ1-2, is GAGVSQSPRYKVAKRGQDVALRCDPISGHVSLFWYQQALGQGPEFLTYFQNEAQLDKSGLPSDRFFAERPEGSVSTLKIQRTQQEDSAVYLCASSSNQGANYGYTFGSGTRLTVV.